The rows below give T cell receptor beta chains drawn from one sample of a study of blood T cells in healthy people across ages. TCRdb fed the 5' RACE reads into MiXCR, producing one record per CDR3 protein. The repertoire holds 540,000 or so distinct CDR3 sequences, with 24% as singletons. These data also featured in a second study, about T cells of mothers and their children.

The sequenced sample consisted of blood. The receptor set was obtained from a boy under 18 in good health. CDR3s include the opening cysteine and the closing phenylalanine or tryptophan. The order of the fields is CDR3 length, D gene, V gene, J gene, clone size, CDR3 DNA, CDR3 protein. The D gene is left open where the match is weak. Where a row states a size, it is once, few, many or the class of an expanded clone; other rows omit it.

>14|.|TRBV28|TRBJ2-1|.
TGTGCCAGCAGTTTCGTTAATACGTACAATGAGCAGTTCTTC
CASSFVNTYNEQFF
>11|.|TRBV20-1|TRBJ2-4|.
TGCAGTGCTAGCGCTAGGGAGATTCAGTACTTC
CSASAREIQYF
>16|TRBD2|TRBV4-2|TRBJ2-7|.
TGTGCCAGCACATCAGACATACTAGCGGAAGAGGGGGAGCAGTACTTC
CASTSDILAEEGEQYF
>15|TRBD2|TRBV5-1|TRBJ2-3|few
TGCGCCAGCAGCTTCCGTGCTAGCGGAGCAGATACGCAGTATTTT
CASSFRASGADTQYF
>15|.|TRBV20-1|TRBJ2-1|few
TGCAGTGCCTCTCGAAGTAGCGGACCCTACAATGAGCAGTTCTTC
CSASRSSGPYNEQFF
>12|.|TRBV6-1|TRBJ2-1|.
TGTGCTAGCAGGGACCCCTACAAAGAGCAGTTCTTC
CASRDPYKEQFF
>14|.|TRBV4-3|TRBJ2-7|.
TGCGCCAGCAGCCCAGGACTGGGTTACTACGAGCAGTACTTC
CASSPGLGYYEQYF
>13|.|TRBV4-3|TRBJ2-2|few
TGCGCCAGCAGCCGTGTGGACACCGGGGAGCTGTTTTTT
CASSRVDTGELFF
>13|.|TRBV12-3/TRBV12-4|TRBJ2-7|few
TGTGCCAGCAGTCCCCTCGGGACGGACGAGCAGTACTTC
CASSPLGTDEQYF
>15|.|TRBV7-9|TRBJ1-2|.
TGTGCCAGCAGCCCTAATGGGGGGGCTAACTATGGCTACACCTTC
CASSPNGGANYGYTF
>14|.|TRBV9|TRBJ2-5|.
TGTGCCAGCAGCCTTAGTGGGCTAGCCGGGACCCAGTACTTC
CASSLSGLAGTQYF
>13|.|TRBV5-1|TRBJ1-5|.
TGCGCCAGCAGCGCAGGGGGCAATCAGCCCCAGCATTTT
CASSAGGNQPQHF
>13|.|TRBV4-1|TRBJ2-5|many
TGCGCCAGCAGCCAAGCCCCCAAAGAGACCCAGTACTTC
CASSQAPKETQYF
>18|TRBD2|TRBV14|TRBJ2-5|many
TGTGCCAGCAGCCCCGCGGGGCCGACTAGCGTACTACAAGAGACCCAGTACTTC
CASSPAGPTSVLQETQYF
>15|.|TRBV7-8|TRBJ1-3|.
TGTGCCAGCAGCCGAGACGAAGGGCCTGGAAACACCATATATTTT
CASSRDEGPGNTIYF
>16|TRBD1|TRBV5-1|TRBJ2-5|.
TGCGCCAGCAGCCGAGGACAGGGGGCCTACCAAGAGACCCAGTACTTC
CASSRGQGAYQETQYF
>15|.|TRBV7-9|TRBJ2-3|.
TGTGCCAGCAGCCGAATCATTAGCTCGACAGATACGCAGTATTTT
CASSRIISSTDTQYF
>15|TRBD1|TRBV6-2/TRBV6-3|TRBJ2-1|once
TGTGCCAGCAGGGGGGGACAGGGGAAAGGCAATGAGCAGTTCTTC
CASRGGQGKGNEQFF
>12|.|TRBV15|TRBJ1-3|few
TGTGCCACCAGCGACCGGACCCCCCACATATATTTT
CATSDRTPHIYF
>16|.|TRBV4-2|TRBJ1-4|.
TGTGCCAGCAGCCCAGAACGAGGGCGAGGAAGGGAAAAACTGTTTTTT
CASSPERGRGREKLFF
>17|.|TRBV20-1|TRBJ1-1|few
TGCAGTGCTAGAGATCCGATCACAGGGCTGGCGAACACTGAAGCTTTCTTT
CSARDPITGLANTEAFF
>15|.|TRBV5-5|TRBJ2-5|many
TGTGCCAGCAGCTTGGGGGGTGGGGGTCAAGAGACCCAGTACTTC
CASSLGGGGQETQYF
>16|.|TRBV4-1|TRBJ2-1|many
TGCGCCAGCAGCCGATTCCTTATGGGTTATTACAATGAGCAGTTCTTC
CASSRFLMGYYNEQFF
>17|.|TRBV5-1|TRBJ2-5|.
TGCGCCAGCAGCTTTTCGTATAGGAAGGGGAAGTTGGAGACCCAGTACTTC
CASSFSYRKGKLETQYF
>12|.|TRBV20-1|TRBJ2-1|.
TGCAGTGCTAGGGAGGAGAGTAGTGAGCAGTTCTTC
CSAREESSEQFF
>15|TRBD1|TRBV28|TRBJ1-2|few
TGTGCCAGCAGCCCTACACAGGGGGCCCCTTATGGCTACACCTTC
CASSPTQGAPYGYTF
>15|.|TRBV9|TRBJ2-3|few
TGTGCCAGCAGCGTAGGAGGCCTAGAGACAGATACGCAGTATTTT
CASSVGGLETDTQYF
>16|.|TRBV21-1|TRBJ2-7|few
TGTGCCAGCAGCAATATGAAGGGGCCCCCCCTTGAAGTGCAGTACTTC
CASSNMKGPPLEVQYF
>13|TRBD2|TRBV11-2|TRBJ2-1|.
TGTGCCAGCTCGGTGGGAGGGGACAATGAGCAGTTCTTC
CASSVGGDNEQFF
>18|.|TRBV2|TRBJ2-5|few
TGTGCCAGCAGTGAAGCGGGGCGGAACTTAGCGGCCCAAGAGACCCAGTACTTC
CASSEAGRNLAAQETQYF
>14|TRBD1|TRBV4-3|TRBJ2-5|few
TGCGCCAGCAGCCATACCGGACAGGGTCAGACCCAGTACTTC
CASSHTGQGQTQYF
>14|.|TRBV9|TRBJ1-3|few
TGTGCCAGCAGCACCCGACAGGCTGGAAACACCATATATTTT
CASSTRQAGNTIYF
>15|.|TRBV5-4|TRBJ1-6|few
TGTGCCAGCAGCTTCTCTTTAGGGGGAAATTCACCCCTCCACTTT
CASSFSLGGNSPLHF
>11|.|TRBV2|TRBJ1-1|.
TGTGCCAGCAAAGGGATTCGGGAAGCTTTCTTT
CASKGIREAFF
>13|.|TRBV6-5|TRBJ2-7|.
TGTGCCAGCAGAAAACCTGTTACCTACGAGCAGTACTTC
CASRKPVTYEQYF
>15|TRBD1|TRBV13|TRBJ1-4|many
TGTGCCAGCAGCTTAACCGGGACAGCGAATGAAAAACTGTTTTTT
CASSLTGTANEKLFF
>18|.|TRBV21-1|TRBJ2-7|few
TGTGCCAGCAGCAAACAAGCACGTGCGGGACCCATTTCCTACGAGCAGTACTTC
CASSKQARAGPISYEQYF
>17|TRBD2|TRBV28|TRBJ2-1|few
TGTGCCAGCAGCCCTCCCGTGGGAGGGCCGTTTGGGAATGAGCAGTTCTTC
CASSPPVGGPFGNEQFF
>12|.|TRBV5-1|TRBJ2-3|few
TGCGCCAGCAGCCCGACAGAAGATACGCAGTATTTT
CASSPTEDTQYF
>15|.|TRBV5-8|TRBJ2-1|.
TGTGCCAGCAGCTTCGGACTTGACTCCTACAATGAGCAGTTCTTC
CASSFGLDSYNEQFF
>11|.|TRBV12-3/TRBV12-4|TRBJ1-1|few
TGTGCCAGCAGGATACTCGGAGAAGCTTTCTTT
CASRILGEAFF
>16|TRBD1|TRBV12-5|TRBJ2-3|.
TGTGCTAGTGGTTTGGTAGGGGGGACAGGGGAAGATACGCAGTATTTT
CASGLVGGTGEDTQYF